One and the same sample provided the 32 T cell receptor beta chains below, sequenced in a study of CD8+CD57+ T cells in acquired aplastic anemia. Genomic DNA was employed as the template in profiling TCR beta VDJ and CDR3. TCRdb recomputed calls from the reads with MiXCR, one row per CDR3 protein. The sample lists some 180,000 distinct CDR3 sequences, around 45% occurring once. What was sequenced was sorted CD4+, CD8+, or CD8+CD57+ T cells (not recorded which) from PBMCs. These receptor sequences come from a human donor in good health.

The chain carries TRBV20-1 and TRBJ1-2; tentative D call: TRBD1 (5 bases). The CDR3 has 11 residues. Germline V gene data show CDR1 as DFQATT and CDR2 as SNEGSKA (reference sequence). V lost 0 bases to trimming and J lost 10 bases, with 9 bases between them. The CDR3 region has the DNA TGCAGTGCTAGAGAGGGGGGAAACTACACCTTC. Its translation: CSAREGGNYTF.

This clonotype appeared a few times. The chain combines TRBV28 with TRBJ2-1; possible D gene TRBD2, 6 bases. The V end was cut by 6 bases, the J end by 11 bases, with 14 bases between. Germline-derived CDR1 and CDR2 are MDHEN and SYDVKM. The CDR3 contains 12 residues. As DNA, the CDR3 is TGTGCCAGCAGCTATCCGGGAGCCCAGCAGTTCTTC. Protein sequence: CASSYPGAQQFF.

The chain has TRBV25-1 and TRBJ2-1; D is undetermined. V was cut by 6 bases and J by 7 bases, with 13 bases left in between. The germline CDR1 and CDR2 sequences are MGHDK and SYGVNS. This CDR3 spans 13 amino acids. CDR3 amino acids: CASSVGTPNEQFF. DNA for the CDR3: TGTGCCAGCAGCGTGGGAACCCCAAATGAGCAGTTCTTC.

The V gene is TRBV6-4, the J gene TRBJ2-1, with D uncertain. CDR1 and CDR2 from the germline V gene are MRHNA and SNTAGT. The CDR3 spans 13 residues. V dropped 5 bases and J dropped 8 bases, with 13 bases sitting between them. The CDR3 region is CASSMEFLYEQFF. In DNA, the CDR3 is TGTGCCAGCAGTATGGAGTTTCTATATGAGCAGTTCTTC.

This clonotype was picked up many times. The rearrangement uses TRBV20-1 and TRBJ2-1; D not resolved. Germline V gene sequence: CDR1 DFQATT, CDR2 SNEGSKA (reference sequence). V was pared by 3 bases and J by 7 bases, with 7 bases between. There are 11 residues in the CDR3. The CDR3 DNA sequence: TGCAGTGCTAGCAGGCTTAATGAGCAGTTCTTC. Translated: CSASRLNEQFF.

This clonotype has at least ten counts. This CDR3 is CASSLKFGKNNEQFF. The DNA of the CDR3 is TGTGCCAGCAGCTTAAAGTTTGGGAAGAACAATGAGCAGTTCTTC. The chain carries TRBV11-2 and TRBJ2-1; D ambiguous. CDR1 is SGHAT, CDR2 FQNNGV, per germline. The CDR3 consists of 15 residues. Trimming pared 2 bases from V and 5 bases from J, leaving 13 bases between.

The CDR3 sequence is CASSVQGVYGYTF. The CDR3 nucleotides read TGTGCCAGCAGTGTTCAGGGGGTCTATGGCTACACCTTC. This chain connects TRBV6-1 to TRBJ1-2, with 7 bases matching TRBD1. This CDR3 spans 13 amino acids. J lost 4 bases, V lost 4 bases, and 3 bases had no gene match. The germline V gene encodes CDR1 MNHNS and CDR2 SASEGT.

This clonotype was seen repeatedly, ten times or more. The chain recombines TRBV7-3 with TRBJ2-1; TRBD2 agrees at 9 bases. This CDR3 is built from 16 residues. With 1 base clipped from V and 6 bases from J, the junction kept 7 bases outside the gene matches. The germline CDR1 and CDR2 sequences are SGHTA and FQGTGA. CDR3 amino acids: CASSLSGGGRANEQFF. Written as DNA, the CDR3 is TGTGCCAGCAGCTTAAGTGGGGGCGGGAGGGCCAATGAGCAGTTCTTC.

This clonotype occurred a few times. The chain carries TRBV2 and TRBJ2-7, with D perhaps TRBD1 (5 bases). CDR1 and CDR2 (germline): SNHLY, FYNNEI. The CDR3 consists of 13 residues. Trimming took 4 bases from V and 3 from J, leaving 10 bases between them. CDR3 coding DNA: TGTGCCAGCAGTGTAAGACAGTTCTACGAGCAGTACTTC. The encoded protein is CASSVRQFYEQYF.

J is TRBJ2-3 and V is TRBV20-1; TRBD2 matches 7 bases. Germline V gene sequence: CDR1 DFQATT, CDR2 SNEGSKA (reference sequence). The CDR3 loop spans 17 amino acids. After removal of 3 bases from V and 0 bases from J, the junction contained 12 bases not matched to a gene. CDR3 region: CSARGVAGGTSTDTQYF. The CDR3 DNA follows: TGCAGTGCTAGGGGGGTAGCGGGCGGGACTAGCACAGATACGCAGTATTTT.

This clonotype occurred a few times. The chain recombines TRBV6-1 with TRBJ1-1; TRBD1 might be the D (6 bases). Germline values: CDR1 MNHNS, CDR2 SASEGT. This CDR3 is 15 amino acids long. V lost 5 bases to trimming and J lost 4 bases, with 17 bases between them. CDR3 amino acids: CASSRDIATGTEAFF. The CDR3 bases are TGTGCCAGCAGTCGGGACATCGCAACAGGCACTGAAGCTTTCTTT.

This clonotype was seen repeatedly, ten times or more. The gene calls are TRBV20-1 and TRBJ1-5; TRBD1 is a possible D gene (5 bases). CDR3 length: 14 amino acids. In germline, CDR1 is DFQATT, CDR2 SNEGSKA (reference sequence). Between the trimmed V and J ends, which lost 3 bases and 2 bases, there was a span of 11 bases. The CDR3 DNA follows: TGCAGTGCTAGCAGGGAGGGCCGCAATCAGCCCCAGCATTTT. Translated, it gives CSASREGRNQPQHF.

The chain is built from TRBV10-3 and TRBJ1-5; 12 positions match TRBD1. The CDR3 runs to 16 residues. Germline CDR1 reads ENHRY; CDR2 reads SYGVKD. After removal of 6 bases from V and 4 bases from J, the junction contained 7 bases not matched to a gene. The CDR3 is CAISGGGQGANQPQHF. The CDR3 nucleotides are TGTGCCATCAGCGGCGGGGGACAGGGGGCAAATCAGCCCCAGCATTTT.

V usage is TRBV4-3 and J usage is TRBJ1-2; D ambiguous. The germline CDR1 and CDR2 sequences are LGHNA and YSLEER. V was trimmed by 4 bases and J by 8 bases, leaving 20 bases between them. The CDR3 extends over 15 amino acids. The CDR3 region has the DNA TGCGCCAGCAGCCTCAGTAAGGACTCCTGGGGAGGCTACACCTTC. Translating gives CASSLSKDSWGGYTF.

The V gene is TRBV15, the J gene TRBJ2-5; the match to TRBD1 covers 7 bases. J gave up 5 bases and V 5 bases, and 5 bases lay outside the gene matches. The CDR3 spans 13 residues. From germline, CDR1 is LNHNV and CDR2 YYDKDF (reference sequence). Here the CDR3 DNA reads TGTGCCACCAGCGGGGACAGCTTGGAGACCCAGTACTTC. This sequence encodes CATSGDSLETQYF.

This clonotype has a count of ten or more. V and J are TRBV5-1 and TRBJ2-2; D is uncertain. The germline CDR1 and CDR2 sequences are SGHRS and YFSETQ. V shed 4 bases and J shed 6 bases, with 10 bases lying between them. The length of the CDR3 is 13 residues. Here the CDR3 reads CASSTASSGELFF. The CDR3 nucleotides read TGCGCCAGCAGCACTGCTAGTTCCGGGGAGCTGTTTTTT.

This clonotype occurred many times. This chain links TRBV29-1 with TRBJ2-1; possible D gene TRBD2, 8 bases. Germline loops: CDR1 SQVTM, CDR2 ANQGSEA. Trimming stripped 7 bases from V and 11 bases from J, with 27 bases between. The CDR3 spans 15 residues. CDR3 region: CSANPGQKPGGKQFF. The CDR3 region has the DNA TGCAGCGCCAACCCGGGACAGAAACCGGGGGGGAAGCAGTTCTTC.

The chain employs TRBV7-3 and TRBJ1-2; D is uncertain. This CDR3 comprises 13 residues. The germline V gene has CDR1 SGHTA and CDR2 FQGTGA. Trimming removed 6 bases at V and 0 bases at J, with 8 bases between. The CDR3, as DNA: TGTGCCAGCAGAGTGGGAACTAACTATGGCTACACCTTC. Its translation is CASRVGTNYGYTF.

The V gene is TRBV20-1, the J gene TRBJ2-5, with D tentatively TRBD1 (5 bases). Trimming removed 3 bases at V and 1 base at J, with 18 bases between. The CDR3 totals 16 residues. CDR1 DFQATT and CDR2 SNEGSKA come from the germline V gene (reference sequence). This chain's CDR3 is CSASKFDRETQETQYF. In DNA form, the CDR3 reads TGCAGTGCTAGCAAATTCGACAGAGAGACCCAAGAGACCCAGTACTTC.

A few counts support this clonotype. CDR3 bases: TGTGCCAGCAGTGAAGGGACAGTTGCAACTAATGAAAAACTGTTTTTT. Its translation: CASSEGTVATNEKLFF. The chain is built from TRBV6-1 and TRBJ1-4; D perhaps matches TRBD1 (6 bases). Germline V gives CDR1 MNHNS, CDR2 SASEGT. This CDR3 is 16 amino acids long. V lost 1 base to trimming and J lost 0 bases, with 9 bases between them.

V and J are TRBV4-1 and TRBJ2-4, with 9 bases identical to TRBD1. In germline, CDR1 is MGHRA, CDR2 YSYEKL. The CDR3 loop spans 16 amino acids. J was trimmed by 7 bases and V by 0 bases; bases with no gene match: 7. The CDR3 bases are TGCGCCAGCAGCCAAGATCTACAGGGGGCAAGGAACATTCAGTACTTC. Protein product: CASSQDLQGARNIQYF.

This clonotype was recorded at least ten times. The chain combines TRBV11-2 with TRBJ2-3; TRBD2 aligns across 8 bases. Germline CDR1 and CDR2: SGHAT and FQNNGV. There are 16 residues in the CDR3. The V gene end was trimmed by 6 bases and the J gene end by 1 base; junction bases not matched to a gene: 9. This CDR3 is CASRSISGKGTDTQYF. The CDR3 nucleotides are TGTGCCAGCAGATCGATTAGCGGGAAGGGCACAGATACGCAGTATTTT.

This clonotype was detected many times. The chain employs TRBV29-1 and TRBJ2-2; 10 bases align to TRBD2. CDR1 and CDR2 (germline): SQVTM, ANQGSEA. The CDR3 extends over 13 amino acids. Trimming cost V 3 bases and J 6 bases; bases outside gene matches: 1. CDR3 sequence: CSVDSGRAGELFF. The CDR3 DNA follows: TGCAGCGTTGACAGCGGGAGGGCCGGGGAGCTGTTTTTT.

This clonotype was recorded at least ten times. CDR3 loop: CASSMGRTYNEQFF. The CDR3 DNA reads TGTGCCAGTAGTATGGGCAGGACCTACAATGAGCAGTTCTTC. This chain links TRBV19 with TRBJ2-1; D uncertain. The CDR3 has 14 amino acids. Looked up from germline, CDR1 is LNHDA and CDR2 is SQIVND (reference sequence). Trimming took off 3 bases at V and 2 bases at J, with 8 bases between the two ends.

The chain's CDR3 is CATSDSGGGNQPQHF. For the CDR3, the DNA is TGTGCCACCAGTGATTCTGGGGGCGGAAATCAGCCCCAGCATTTT. The chain is built from TRBV24-1 and TRBJ1-5; tentative D call: TRBD1 (6 bases). Deletions cut 2 bases from V and 4 bases from J, with 11 bases between. The CDR3 is 15 amino acids. Germline assignment: CDR1 KGHDR and CDR2 SFDVKD.

This clonotype appeared many times. The genes are TRBV20-1 and TRBJ2-5, with a weak D call TRBD2 (6 bases). Trimming removed 6 bases at V and 1 base at J, with 15 bases between. This CDR3 comprises 14 residues. CDR1 DFQATT and CDR2 SNEGSKA come from the germline V gene (reference sequence). As DNA, the CDR3 is TGCAGTGCCCCAGGGACGGGACTCCAAGAGACCCAGTACTTC. It translates to CSAPGTGLQETQYF.

At least ten counts were recorded for this clonotype. The rearrangement uses TRBV3-1 and TRBJ2-5; D is unresolved. Germline V gives CDR1 LGHDT, CDR2 YNNKEL (reference sequence). The CDR3 runs to 14 residues. V dropped 1 base and J dropped 4 bases, with 10 bases sitting between them. The CDR3, as DNA: TGTGCCAGCAGCCAAGTGGGTGCTATAGAGACCCAGTACTTC. Its protein product is CASSQVGAIETQYF.

This clonotype was recorded at least ten times. The genes are TRBV20-1 and TRBJ2-1; 15 bases match TRBD2. Germline CDR1 is DFQATT and CDR2 is SNEGSKA (reference sequence). The junction had 5 bases not matched to a gene; V was cut back by 6 bases and J by 11 bases. The CDR3 length is 13 residues. CDR3 DNA: TGCAGTGCCGGACTAGCGGGAGGGTCTCAGCAGTTCTTC. Protein: CSAGLAGGSQQFF.

The chain uses TRBV7-8 and TRBJ2-7; the D gene is possibly TRBD2 (6 bases). V lost 6 bases, J lost 1 base, and 10 bases lay in between. CDR3 length equals 13 residues. Germline loops: CDR1 SGHVS, CDR2 FQNEAQ. CDR3 residues: CASRNRESYEQYF. The CDR3 DNA reads TGTGCCAGCAGAAACCGGGAGTCCTACGAGCAGTACTTC. Full variable domain (outside the CDR3, taken from reference TRBV7-8 and TRBJ2-7): GAGVSQSPRYKVAKRGQDVALRCDPISGHVSLFWYQQALGQGPEFLTYFQNEAQLDKSGLPSDRFFAERPEGSVSTLKIQRTQQEDSAVYLCASRNRESYEQYFGPGTRLTVT.

This clonotype was picked up many times. This chain links TRBV12-3 or TRBV12-4 with TRBJ2-3, with D perhaps TRBD2 (5 bases). The CDR3 is 15 amino acids. V lost 3 bases, J lost 4 bases, and 14 bases lay in between. CDR3 sequence (DNA): TGTGCCAGCAGTTTCCAGCGGCGGAACTCAGATACGCAGTATTTT. This sequence encodes CASSFQRRNSDTQYF.

The gene calls are TRBV11-1 and TRBJ1-1, with D hard to call. CDR1 and CDR2 from the germline V gene are SGHAT and FQDESV (reference sequence). The CDR3 runs to 16 residues. Trimming cost V 2 bases and J 8 bases, with 21 bases left between them. This CDR3 reads CASSLKLAASTEEAFF. The CDR3 DNA reads as TGTGCCAGCAGCTTAAAATTAGCAGCGTCGACCGAGGAAGCTTTCTTT.

The genes are TRBV27 and TRBJ2-1, with D maybe TRBD2 (6 bases). V gave up 6 bases and J gave up 2 bases, with 14 bases separating them. The CDR3 loop spans 15 amino acids. CDR1 and CDR2 from the germline V gene are MNHEY and SMNVEV (reference sequence). The CDR3 DNA sequence: TGTGCCAGCAGGGCGCCAGGCGGGGCCTACAATGAGCAGTTCTTC. Amino acid sequence: CASRAPGGAYNEQFF.